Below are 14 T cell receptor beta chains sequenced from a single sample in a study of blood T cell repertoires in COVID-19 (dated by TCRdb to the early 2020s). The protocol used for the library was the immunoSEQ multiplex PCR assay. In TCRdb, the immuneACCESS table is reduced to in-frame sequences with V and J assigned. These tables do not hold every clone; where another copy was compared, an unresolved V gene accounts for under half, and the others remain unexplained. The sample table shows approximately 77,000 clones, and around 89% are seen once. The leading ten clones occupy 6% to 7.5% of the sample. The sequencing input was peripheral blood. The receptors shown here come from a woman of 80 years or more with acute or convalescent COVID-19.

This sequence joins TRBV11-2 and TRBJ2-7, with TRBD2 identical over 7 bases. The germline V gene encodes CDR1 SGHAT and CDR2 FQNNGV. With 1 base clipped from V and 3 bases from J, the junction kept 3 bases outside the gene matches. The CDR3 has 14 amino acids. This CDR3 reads CASSLVSSGYEQYF. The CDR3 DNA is TGTGCCAGCAGCTTAGTGTCTAGCGGCTACGAGCAGTACTTC.

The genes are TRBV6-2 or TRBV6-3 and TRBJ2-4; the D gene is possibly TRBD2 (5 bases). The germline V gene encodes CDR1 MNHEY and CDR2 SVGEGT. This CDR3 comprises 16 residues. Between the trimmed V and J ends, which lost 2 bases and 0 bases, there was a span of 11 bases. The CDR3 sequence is CASSYPGSLAKNIQYF. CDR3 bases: TGTGCCAGCAGTTACCCGGGAAGCTTAGCCAAAAACATTCAGTACTTC.

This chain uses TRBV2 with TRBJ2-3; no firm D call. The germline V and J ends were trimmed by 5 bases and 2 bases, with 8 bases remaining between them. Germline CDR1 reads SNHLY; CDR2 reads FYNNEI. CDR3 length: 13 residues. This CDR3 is CASSMEITDTQYF. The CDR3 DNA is TGTGCCAGCAGTATGGAGATCACAGATACGCAGTATTTT.

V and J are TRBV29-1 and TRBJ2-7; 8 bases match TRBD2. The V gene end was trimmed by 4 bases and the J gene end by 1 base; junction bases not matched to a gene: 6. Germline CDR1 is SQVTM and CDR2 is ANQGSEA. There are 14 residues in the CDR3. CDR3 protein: CSVAAREASYEQYF. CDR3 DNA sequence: TGCAGCGTTGCTGCGCGGGAGGCTTCCTACGAGCAGTACTTC.

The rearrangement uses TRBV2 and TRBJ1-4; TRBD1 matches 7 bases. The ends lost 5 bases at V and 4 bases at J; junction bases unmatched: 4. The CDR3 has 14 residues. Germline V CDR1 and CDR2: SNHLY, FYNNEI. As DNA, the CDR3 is TGTGCCAGCAGTTTACAGGGGAATAATGAAAAACTGTTTTTT. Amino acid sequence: CASSLQGNNEKLFF. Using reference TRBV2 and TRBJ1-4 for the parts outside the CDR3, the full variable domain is EPEVTQTPSHQVTQMGQEVILRCVPISNHLYFYWYRQILGQKVEFLVSFYNNEISEKSEIFDDQFSVERPDGSNFTLKIRSTKLEDSAMYFCASSLQGNNEKLFFGSGTQLSVL.

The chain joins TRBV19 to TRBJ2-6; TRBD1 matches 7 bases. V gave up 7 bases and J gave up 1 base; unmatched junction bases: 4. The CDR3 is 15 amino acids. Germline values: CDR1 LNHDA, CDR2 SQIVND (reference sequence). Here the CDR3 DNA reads TGTGCCAGTAACGCAGGGGGTTCTGGGGCCAACGTCCTGACTTTC. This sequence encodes CASNAGGSGANVLTF.

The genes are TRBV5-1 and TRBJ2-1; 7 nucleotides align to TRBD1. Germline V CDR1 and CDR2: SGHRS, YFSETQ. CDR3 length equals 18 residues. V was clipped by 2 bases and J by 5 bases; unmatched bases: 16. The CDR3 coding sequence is TGCGCCAGCAGCTTACCTAACGGGACAGAAGGAGGTGACAATGAGCAGTTCTTC. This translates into CASSLPNGTEGGDNEQFF.

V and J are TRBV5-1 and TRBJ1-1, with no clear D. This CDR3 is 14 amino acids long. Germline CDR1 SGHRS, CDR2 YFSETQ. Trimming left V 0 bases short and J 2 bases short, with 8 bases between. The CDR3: CASSLDRVNTEAFF. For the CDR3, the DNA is TGCGCCAGCAGCTTGGATCGGGTTAACACTGAAGCTTTCTTT.

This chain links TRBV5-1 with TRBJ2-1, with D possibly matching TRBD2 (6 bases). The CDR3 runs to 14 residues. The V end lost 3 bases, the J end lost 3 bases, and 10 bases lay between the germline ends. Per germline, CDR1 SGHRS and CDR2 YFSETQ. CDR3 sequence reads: CASSWGGNYNEQFF. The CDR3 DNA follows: TGCGCCAGCAGCTGGGGCGGGAACTACAATGAGCAGTTCTTC.

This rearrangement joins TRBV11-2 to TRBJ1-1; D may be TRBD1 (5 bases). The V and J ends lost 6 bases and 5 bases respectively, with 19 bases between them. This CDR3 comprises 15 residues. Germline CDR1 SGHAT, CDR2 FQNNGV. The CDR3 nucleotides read TGTGCCAGCAGTCCAGAACGGCAGGGAAGGACTGAAGCTTTCTTT. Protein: CASSPERQGRTEAFF. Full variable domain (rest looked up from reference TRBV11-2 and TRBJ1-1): EAGVAQSPRYKIIEKRQSVAFWCNPISGHATLYWYQQILGQGPKLLIQFQNNGVVDDSQLPKDRFSAERLKGVDSTLKIQPAKLEDSAVYLCASSPERQGRTEAFFGQGTRLTVV.

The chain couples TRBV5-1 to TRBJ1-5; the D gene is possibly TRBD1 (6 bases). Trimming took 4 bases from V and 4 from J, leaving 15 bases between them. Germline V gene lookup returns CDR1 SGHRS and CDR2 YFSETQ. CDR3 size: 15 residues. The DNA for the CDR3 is TGCGCCAGCAGCACTGACGGACAGCCGAATCAGCCCCAGCATTTT. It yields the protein CASSTDGQPNQPQHF.

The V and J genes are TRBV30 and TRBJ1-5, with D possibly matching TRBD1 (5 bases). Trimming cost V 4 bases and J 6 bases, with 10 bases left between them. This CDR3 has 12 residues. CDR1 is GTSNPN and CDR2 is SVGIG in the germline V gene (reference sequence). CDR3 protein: CAWTRGTQPQHF. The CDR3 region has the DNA TGTGCCTGGACACGGGGGACTCAGCCCCAGCATTTT.

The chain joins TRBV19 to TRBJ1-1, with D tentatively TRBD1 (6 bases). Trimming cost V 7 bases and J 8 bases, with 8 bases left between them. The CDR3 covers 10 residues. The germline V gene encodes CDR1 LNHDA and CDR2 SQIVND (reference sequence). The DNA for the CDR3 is TGTGCCAGTATAGGGACAGAAGCTTTCTTT. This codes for CASIGTEAFF.

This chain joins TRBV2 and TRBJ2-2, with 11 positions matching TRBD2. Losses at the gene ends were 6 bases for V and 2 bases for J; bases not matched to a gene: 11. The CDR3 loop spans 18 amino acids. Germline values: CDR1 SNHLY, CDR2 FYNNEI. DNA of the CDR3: TGTGCCAGCAGGACTAGCGGGGATTTGAGGGTAAACACCGGGGAGCTGTTTTTT. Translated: CASRTSGDLRVNTGELFF. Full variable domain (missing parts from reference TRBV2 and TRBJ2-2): EPEVTQTPSHQVTQMGQEVILRCVPISNHLYFYWYRQILGQKVEFLVSFYNNEISEKSEIFDDQFSVERPDGSNFTLKIRSTKLEDSAMYFCASRTSGDLRVNTGELFFGEGSRLTVL.